This T cell receptor (beta chain) emerged from a study of blood T cell repertoires in COVID-19. Study information: From T cells, B-cell-depleted T cells, or PBMCs came the material, which was cDNA or gDNA.

Participants reported their clinical history, and cohort assignment relied on those reports. Symptom resolution, clearance, or two negative PCRs marked donors in Cohort 3 as recovered. The length of the CDR3 is 16 residues. Trimming removed 0 bases from V and 1 base from J, with 11 bases in between. Germline loops: CDR1 SGHKS, CDR2 YYEKEE (reference sequence). Original analysis: Scientists estimated how many nucleated cells there were by amplifying reference gene primers. Using immunoSEQ multiplex PCR, the repertoire was profiled, and TCRdb retains in-frame clones only, with some absent. The D gene and trimming were derived from the DNA, and the V and J assignments and clone size from that table. The data show roughly 200,000 clones, around 84% seen once.

The TCR sequence derives from a man aged 35-49 years who had recovered from COVID-19. The specimen sequenced was PBMCs or T cells enriched from blood (not recorded which). The chain links TRBV5-5 to TRBJ1-5, with D possibly being TRBD1 (6 bases). The CDR3, as DNA: TGTGCCAGCAGCTTGGTTCCAGGGGTCAGCAATCAGCCCCAGCATTTT. It codes for CASSLVPGVSNQPQHF.